This entry is about one T cell receptor beta chain. The data belong to a study of blood T cell repertoires in COVID-19. Overall study: Sample material is recorded as cDNA or gDNA derived from T cells, B-cell-depleted T cells, or PBMCs.

Per the study methods: How many nucleated cells were present was estimated from reference gene primer amplification. Some clones are missing from TCRdb's copy, which holds only in-frame ones; the method was immunoSEQ multiplex PCR. V and J calls and clone size follow that table, whereas D and trimming were derived from the DNA. The sample gives fewer than 200,000 clones, around four fifths of which show up once; around 7.3% is in the top ten. The CDR3 consists of 16 residues. V was pared by 2 bases and J by 3 bases, with 14 bases between. Per the germline V gene, CDR1 is SGHDT and CDR2 is YYEEEE. Sequencing input: peripheral blood. The V and J genes are TRBV5-6 and TRBJ2-2, with D perhaps TRBD2 (6 bases). The receptor's source is a woman in her 70s with COVID-19, enrolled during active disease. CDR3 sequence reads: CASSFATRKDTGELFF. CDR3 nucleotides: TGTGCCAGCAGCTTCGCGACTAGAAAGGACACCGGGGAGCTGTTTTTT. The complete variable domain, with remaining parts taken from reference TRBV5-6 and TRBJ2-2, reads DAGVTQSPTHLIKTRGQQVTLRCSPKSGHDTVSWYQQALGQGPQFIFQYYEEEERQRGNFPDRFSGHQFPNYSSELNVNALLLGDSALYLCASSFATRKDTGELFFGEGSRLTVL.